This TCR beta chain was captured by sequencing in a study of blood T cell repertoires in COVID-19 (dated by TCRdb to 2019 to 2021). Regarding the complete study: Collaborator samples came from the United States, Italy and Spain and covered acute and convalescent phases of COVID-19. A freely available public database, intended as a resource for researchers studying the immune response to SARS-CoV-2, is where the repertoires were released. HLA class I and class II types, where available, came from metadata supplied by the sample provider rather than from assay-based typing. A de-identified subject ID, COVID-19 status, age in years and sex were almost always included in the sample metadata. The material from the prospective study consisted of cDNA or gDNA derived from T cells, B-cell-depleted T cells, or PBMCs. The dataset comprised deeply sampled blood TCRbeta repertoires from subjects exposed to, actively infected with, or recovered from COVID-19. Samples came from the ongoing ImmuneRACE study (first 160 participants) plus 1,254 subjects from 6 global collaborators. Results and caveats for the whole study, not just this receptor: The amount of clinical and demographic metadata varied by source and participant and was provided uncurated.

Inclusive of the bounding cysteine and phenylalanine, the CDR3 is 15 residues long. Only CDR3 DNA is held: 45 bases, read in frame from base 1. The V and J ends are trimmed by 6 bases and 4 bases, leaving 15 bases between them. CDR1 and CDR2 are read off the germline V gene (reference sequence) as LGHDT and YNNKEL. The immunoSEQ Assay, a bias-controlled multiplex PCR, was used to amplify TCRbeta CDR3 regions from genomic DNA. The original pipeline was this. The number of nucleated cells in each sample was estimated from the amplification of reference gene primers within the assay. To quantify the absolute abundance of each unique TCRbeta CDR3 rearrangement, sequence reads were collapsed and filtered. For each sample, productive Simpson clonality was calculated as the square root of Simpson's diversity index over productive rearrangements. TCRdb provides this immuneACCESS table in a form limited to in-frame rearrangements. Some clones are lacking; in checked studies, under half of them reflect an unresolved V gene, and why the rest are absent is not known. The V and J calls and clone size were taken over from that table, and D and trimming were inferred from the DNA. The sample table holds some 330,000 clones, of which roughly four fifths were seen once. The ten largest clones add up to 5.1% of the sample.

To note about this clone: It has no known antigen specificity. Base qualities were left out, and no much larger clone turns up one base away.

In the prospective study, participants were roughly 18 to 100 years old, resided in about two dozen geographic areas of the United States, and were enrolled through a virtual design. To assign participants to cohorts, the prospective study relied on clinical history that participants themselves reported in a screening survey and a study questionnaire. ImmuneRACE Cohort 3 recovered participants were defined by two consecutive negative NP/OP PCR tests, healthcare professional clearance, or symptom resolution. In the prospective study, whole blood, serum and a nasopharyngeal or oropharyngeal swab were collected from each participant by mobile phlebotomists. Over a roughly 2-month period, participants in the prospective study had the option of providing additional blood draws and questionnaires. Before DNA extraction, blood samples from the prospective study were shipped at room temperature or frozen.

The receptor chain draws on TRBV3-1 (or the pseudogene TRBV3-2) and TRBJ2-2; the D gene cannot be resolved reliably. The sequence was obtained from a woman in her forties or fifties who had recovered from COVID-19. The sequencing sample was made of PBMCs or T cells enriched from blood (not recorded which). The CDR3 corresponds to CASRSDRQFTGELFF. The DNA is TGTGCCAGCAGGAGCGATAGGCAGTTCACCGGGGAGCTGTTTTTT.